Sequencing of this T cell receptor (beta chain) was carried out in a study of neurological immune-mediated disorders. Per sequencing run, 15-18 subjects together gave over 190 million TCR-beta sequences. TCRdb called the 5' RACE reads again in MiXCR, with one record for every CDR3 protein. Among about 50,000 distinct CDR3 sequences listed, 10% were seen once. This clonotype was observed many times. Its antigen is as yet unknown. Overall study findings and caveats: The greatest degree of TCR clonal expansion was observed in HTLV-1-associated myelopathy, with the lowest in multiple sclerosis, below that of healthy controls. TCR-beta repertoires seemed private in all groups, with no expanded CDR3 amino acid sequences shared.

CDR1 is MGHRA, CDR2 YSYEKL, per germline. CDR3 length equals 16 residues. Trimming at V came to 1 base and at J to 5 bases, leaving 5 bases not matched to a gene. Sequenced sample: PBMCs. The TCR was taken from a man aged 65 to 85 with HTLV-1-associated myelopathy (HAM/TSP). V gene TRBV4-1 combines with J gene TRBJ2-5, with 12 bases matching TRBD2. CDR3 sequence reads: CASSQAGLAGGETQYF. The DNA of the CDR3 is TGCGCCAGCAGCCAAGCTGGGCTAGCGGGAGGGGAGACCCAGTACTTC.